These 24 T cell receptor beta chains came from one sample sequenced in a study of blood T cell repertoires in COVID-19. Generated by immunoSEQ multiplex PCR, the TCRdb table keeps only in-frame clones and is missing some. Here the sample spans approximately 150,000 clones, approximately 88% being singletons. The sample was peripheral blood. The receptors stem from a human donor in a cohort sampled during active COVID-19.

The chain has TRBV20-1 and TRBJ2-7, with TRBD1 matching 7 bases. This CDR3 comprises 13 residues. Germline CDR1 and CDR2: DFQATT and SNEGSKA (reference sequence). The J segment lost 5 bases and the V segment lost 3 bases, leaving 7 bases of the junction unmatched. The CDR3 here is CSASKGAGDEQYF. Written as DNA, the CDR3 is TGCAGTGCTAGTAAGGGGGCCGGGGACGAGCAGTACTTC.

This chain links TRBV28 with TRBJ2-7; D uncertain. The CDR3 sequence is 11 residues long. Deletions cut 6 bases from V and 0 bases from J, with 3 bases between. The V gene's germline CDR1 is MDHEN and CDR2 SYDVKM. Here the CDR3 reads CASSISYEQYF. The CDR3 bases are TGTGCCAGCAGCATCTCCTACGAGCAGTACTTC.

The gene calls are TRBV19 and TRBJ2-7; 9 bases are shared with TRBD1. The junction had 8 bases not matched to a gene; V was cut back by 6 bases and J by 2 bases. Per germline, CDR1 LNHDA and CDR2 SQIVND (reference sequence). The CDR3 runs 15 residues. The CDR3 region is CASRRGQGITYEQYF. CDR3 coding DNA: TGTGCCAGTAGGCGGGGACAGGGCATTACCTACGAGCAGTACTTC.

The chain links TRBV4-1 to TRBJ2-5; D gene uncertain. Germline V CDR1 and CDR2: MGHRA, YSYEKL. Deletions cut 0 bases from V and 2 bases from J, with 16 bases between. The CDR3 totals 17 residues. DNA for the CDR3: TGCGCCAGCAGCCAAGAGTTTTCGGAGATTGGGCAAGAGACCCAGTACTTC. Residues: CASSQEFSEIGQETQYF.

The V gene is TRBV6-5, the J gene TRBJ1-2; 8 nucleotides match TRBD1. CDR1 is MNHEY and CDR2 is SVGAGI in the germline V gene. The junction had 9 bases not matched to a gene; V was cut back by 4 bases and J by 11 bases. This CDR3 spans 13 amino acids. The CDR3 protein is CASSSPGGAGYTF. The CDR3, as DNA: TGTGCCAGCAGTTCGCCAGGGGGCGCGGGGTACACCTTC.

V gene TRBV11-3 combines with J gene TRBJ2-7; maybe TRBD1 (6 bases). CDR3 length equals 15 residues. Germline CDR1 and CDR2: SGHNT and YENEEA. V was cut by 5 bases and J by 2 bases, with 16 bases left in between. CDR3 DNA sequence: TGTGCCAGCAGCGCTACGAACAGGGTTACCTACGAGCAGTACTTC. Its translation: CASSATNRVTYEQYF.

CDR3 amino acids: CASTGGGEQYF. DNA for the CDR3: TGCGCCAGCACCGGAGGAGGCGAGCAGTACTTC. This chain uses TRBV5-1 with TRBJ2-7; maybe TRBD2 (5 bases). This CDR3 comprises 11 residues. V dropped 6 bases and J dropped 6 bases, with 10 bases sitting between them. CDR1 and CDR2 (germline): SGHRS, YFSETQ.

The table lists this clone with a count of one. The chain is built from TRBV28 and TRBJ1-5; 9 bases are a match to TRBD1. The germline V gene has CDR1 MDHEN and CDR2 SYDVKM. V lost 8 bases, J lost 7 bases, and 9 bases stayed unmatched. This CDR3 has 14 residues. CDR3 DNA sequence: TGTGCCAGCTATGAACAGGGGGCCCAACAGCCCCAGCATTTT. Translation: CASYEQGAQQPQHF. The full variable domain, rest sourced from reference TRBV28 and TRBJ1-5, is DVKVTQSSRYLVKRTGEKVFLECVQDMDHENMFWYRQDPGLGLRLIYFSYDVKMKEKGDIPEGYSVSREKKERFSLILESASTNQTSMYLCASYEQGAQQPQHFGDGTRLSIL.

The genes are TRBV9 and TRBJ2-7; 10 nucleotides line up with TRBD2. V lost 5 bases, J lost 4 bases, and 9 bases stayed unmatched. Looked up from germline, CDR1 is SGDLS and CDR2 is YYNGEE. The CDR3 has 15 residues. CDR3 coding DNA: TGTGCCAGCAGTCCCAGACTAGCGGGTAATTACGAGCAGTACTTC. Translating gives CASSPRLAGNYEQYF.

In DNA, the CDR3 is TGTGCCAGCAGTTTGCTTAGGAACACTGAAGCTTTCTTT. Its translation: CASSLLRNTEAFF. The rearrangement uses TRBV12-3 or TRBV12-4 and TRBJ1-1; no firm D call. Trimming cost V 3 bases and J 1 base, with 6 bases left between them. The CDR3 sequence is 13 residues long.

This rearrangement joins TRBV5-1 to TRBJ2-7, with TRBD2 matching over 9 bases. In germline, CDR1 is SGHRS, CDR2 YFSETQ. V shed 5 bases, J shed 9 bases, and the junction held 18 bases outside the gene matches. This CDR3 contains 16 residues. In DNA, the CDR3 is TGCGCCAGCAGTCTTCTTGGGGAGCGGGAGGCCTTTACGCAGTACTTC. This gives the protein CASSLLGEREAFTQYF.

The chain carries TRBV28 and TRBJ2-3; no clear D gene. The V gene's germline CDR1 is MDHEN and CDR2 SYDVKM. V was clipped by 3 bases and J by 6 bases, with 19 bases between them. The CDR3 is 16 amino acids. CDR3 amino acids: CASSFGLTPLEDTQYF. Written as DNA, the CDR3 is TGTGCCAGCAGTTTTGGTCTCACCCCTCTAGAGGATACGCAGTATTTT.

The gene calls are TRBV5-4 and TRBJ2-7; a weak D match, TRBD2 (6 bases). Per the germline V gene, CDR1 is SGHNT and CDR2 is YYREEE (reference sequence). The CDR3 is 14 amino acids. The V end lost 3 bases, the J end lost 0 bases, and 10 bases lay between the germline ends. The CDR3: CASSWAGGSYEQYF. The CDR3 DNA reads as TGTGCCAGCAGCTGGGCCGGGGGCTCCTACGAGCAGTACTTC. Supplemented by reference TRBV5-4 and TRBJ2-7, the full variable domain reads ETGVTQSPTHLIKTRGQQVTLRCSSQSGHNTVSWYQQALGQGPQFIFQYYREEENGRGNFPPRFSGLQFPNYSSELNVNALELDDSALYLCASSWAGGSYEQYFGPGTRLTVT.

With respect to this clone: One junction end does not reproduce the germline sequence, and a read error may be involved. The V and J genes are TRBV5-1 and TRBJ1-4; 10 bases align to TRBD1. The CDR3 loop spans 13 amino acids. Looked up from germline, CDR1 is SGHRS and CDR2 is YFSETQ. CDR3 amino acids: CASSPGQGERLFF. CDR3 DNA: TGCGCCAGCAGCCCCGGACAGGGGGAAAGACTGTTTTTT.

The chain couples TRBV10-3 to TRBJ1-2; the match to TRBD1 covers 8 bases. This CDR3 region has 13 residues. The germline gives CDR1 ENHRY, CDR2 SYGVKD. The junction had 6 bases not matched to a gene; V was cut back by 6 bases and J by 6 bases. CDR3 amino acids: CAIRQTGEDGYTF. The CDR3 nucleotides read TGTGCCATCAGGCAGACAGGGGAGGATGGCTACACCTTC.

The chain employs TRBV18 and TRBJ2-3; TRBD2 agrees at 11 bases. The CDR3 length is 17 residues. Germline V gene data show CDR1 as KGHSH and CDR2 as LQKENI. Losses at the gene ends were 4 bases for V and 1 base for J; bases not matched to a gene: 7. In DNA form, the CDR3 reads TGTGCCAGCTCACTTCTCCTAGCGGGGGGCGGCACAGATACGCAGTATTTT. Its translation: CASSLLLAGGGTDTQYF.

The chain is built from TRBV12-3 or TRBV12-4 and TRBJ1-1; D not resolved. V was pared by 6 bases and J by 6 bases, with 14 bases between. This CDR3 contains 13 residues. The CDR3 is CASRLGSGAEAFF. The CDR3 DNA reads as TGTGCCAGCAGGCTCGGGAGCGGGGCTGAAGCTTTCTTT.

The chain recombines TRBV2 with TRBJ1-6; D unclear. The length of the CDR3 is 14 residues. The V and J ends lost 1 base and 11 bases respectively, with 12 bases between them. CDR1 is SNHLY, CDR2 FYNNEI, per germline. As DNA, the CDR3 is TGTGCCAGCAGTGAAGGTTCGGGAGGCCCACCCCTCCACTTT. It specifies CASSEGSGGPPLHF. The variable domain in full, completed from reference TRBV2 and TRBJ1-6, reads EPEVTQTPSHQVTQMGQEVILRCVPISNHLYFYWYRQILGQKVEFLVSFYNNEISEKSEIFDDQFSVERPDGSNFTLKIRSTKLEDSAMYFCASSEGSGGPPLHFGNGTRLTVT.

The gene calls are TRBV10-3 and TRBJ2-3, with TRBD2 identical over 8 bases. Trimming at V came to 3 bases and at J to 8 bases, leaving 4 bases not matched to a gene. This CDR3 contains 13 residues. CDR1 is ENHRY and CDR2 is SYGVKD in the germline V gene. CDR3 region: CAISERGLATQYF. CDR3 sequence (DNA): TGTGCCATCAGTGAAAGAGGACTAGCTACGCAGTATTTT.

The rearrangement joins TRBV29-1 to TRBJ2-1; TRBD2 aligns across 11 bases. The germline V gene has CDR1 SQVTM and CDR2 ANQGSEA. This CDR3 comprises 16 residues. The ends lost 1 base at V and 7 bases at J; junction bases unmatched: 9. The CDR3 nucleotides are TGCAGCGTTGAAGGGACTCGGCTAGCGGGAGGTAATGAGCAGTTCTTC. Translating it yields CSVEGTRLAGGNEQFF.

The chain uses TRBV5-5 and TRBJ2-1; D gene uncertain. Germline V gene lookup returns CDR1 SGHKS and CDR2 YYEKEE (reference sequence). The V and J ends lost 5 bases and 6 bases respectively, with 6 bases between them. CDR3 length: 11 residues. CDR3 region: CASRSGNEQFF. CDR3 in DNA: TGTGCCAGCAGGTCAGGCAATGAGCAGTTCTTC.

This rearrangement joins TRBV24-1 to TRBJ2-3, with 8 bases fitting TRBD1. This CDR3 is 16 amino acids long. The J segment lost 7 bases and the V segment lost 3 bases, leaving 11 bases of the junction unmatched. The germline CDR1 and CDR2 sequences are KGHDR and SFDVKD. CDR3: CATSDGGQARPYTQYF. CDR3 nucleotides: TGTGCCACCAGTGATGGGGGACAGGCGCGCCCCTATACGCAGTATTTT.

The gene calls are TRBV7-8 and TRBJ2-7; D might be TRBD2 (6 bases). V shed 2 bases and J shed 4 bases, with 12 bases lying between them. The CDR3 runs 14 residues. CDR1 is SGHVS and CDR2 is FQNEAQ in the germline V gene. The CDR3 bases are TGTGCCAGCAGCTTAAGGACGGGGGTTTACGAGCAGTACTTC. It specifies CASSLRTGVYEQYF.

This sequence joins TRBV19 and TRBJ2-1; TRBD2 matches 13 bases. Germline trimming cut 1 base from V and 7 bases from J; bases unmatched to any gene: 13. From germline, CDR1 is LNHDA and CDR2 SQIVND (reference sequence). The CDR3 has 19 amino acids. The CDR3 DNA reads as TGTGCCAGTAGTATAGGACTAGCGGGAGGAGGAGCTGAGGGGAATGAGCAGTTCTTC. It encodes CASSIGLAGGGAEGNEQFF.